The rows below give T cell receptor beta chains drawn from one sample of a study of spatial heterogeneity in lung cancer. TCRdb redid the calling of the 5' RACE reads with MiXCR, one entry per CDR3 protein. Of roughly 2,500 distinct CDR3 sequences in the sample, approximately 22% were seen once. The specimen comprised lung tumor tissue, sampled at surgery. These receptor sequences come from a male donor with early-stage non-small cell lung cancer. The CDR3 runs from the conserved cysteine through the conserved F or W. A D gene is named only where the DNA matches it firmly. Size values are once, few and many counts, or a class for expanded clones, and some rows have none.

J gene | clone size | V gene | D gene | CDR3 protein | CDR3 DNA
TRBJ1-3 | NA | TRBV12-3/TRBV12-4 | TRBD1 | CASSSDRVKRNTIYF | TGTGCCAGCAGCTCCGACAGGGTCAAGAGAAACACCATATATTTT
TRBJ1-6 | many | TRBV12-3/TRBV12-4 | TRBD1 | CASSLRGGSNSPLHF | TGTGCCAGCAGTTTGCGAGGGGGCAGCAATTCACCCCTCCACTTT
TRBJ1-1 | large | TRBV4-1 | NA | CASSPTGTKMNTEAFF | TGCGCCAGCAGCCCCACAGGAACAAAAATGAACACTGAAGCTTTCTTT
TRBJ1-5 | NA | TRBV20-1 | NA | CSARPGGEEQPQHF | TGCAGTGCTAGACCTGGCGGCGAAGAGCAGCCCCAGCATTTT
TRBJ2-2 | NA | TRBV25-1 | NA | CASSGQANTGELFF | TGTGCCAGCAGTGGACAGGCGAACACCGGGGAGCTGTTTTTT
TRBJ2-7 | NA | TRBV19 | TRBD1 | CASSTPGTAKQYF | TGTGCCAGTAGTACCCCCGGGACAGCTAAGCAGTACTTC
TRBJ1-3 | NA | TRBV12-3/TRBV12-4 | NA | CASVQGVGAGNTIYF | TGTGCCAGCGTACAGGGAGTAGGGGCTGGAAACACCATATATTTT
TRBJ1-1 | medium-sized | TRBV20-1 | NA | CSAMMGPTEAFF | TGCAGTGCTATGATGGGTCCTACTGAAGCTTTCTTT
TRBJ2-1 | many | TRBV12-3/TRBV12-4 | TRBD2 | CASRKTSGRVNEQFF | TGTGCCAGCAGAAAGACTAGCGGGAGGGTCAATGAGCAGTTCTTC
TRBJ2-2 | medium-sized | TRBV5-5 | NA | CASRTNTGELFF | TGTGCCAGCAGGACGAACACCGGGGAGCTGTTTTTT
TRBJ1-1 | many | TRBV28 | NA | CASSQGGPQAEAFF | TGTGCCAGCAGTCAGGGCGGACCCCAAGCTGAAGCTTTCTTT
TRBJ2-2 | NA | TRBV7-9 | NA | CASSYRAPETGELFF | TGTGCCAGCAGCTACCGGGCCCCAGAGACCGGGGAGCTGTTTTTT
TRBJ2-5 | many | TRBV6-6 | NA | CASSYTETQYF | TGTGCCAGCAGTTACACAGAGACCCAGTACTTC
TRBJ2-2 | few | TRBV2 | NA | CASTGQPYTGELFF | TGTGCCAGCACCGGACAGCCATACACCGGGGAGCTGTTTTTT
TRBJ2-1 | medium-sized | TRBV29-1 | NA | CSADPSYNEQFF | TGCAGCGCTGACCCCTCCTACAATGAGCAGTTCTTC
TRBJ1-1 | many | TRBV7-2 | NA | CASSLVFAANTEAFF | TGTGCCAGCAGCTTAGTTTTTGCGGCGAACACTGAAGCTTTCTTT
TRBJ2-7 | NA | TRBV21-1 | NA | CASSLQREGDRANEQYF | TGTGCCAGCAGCTTACAGCGGGAGGGGGACAGGGCCAACGAGCAGTACTTC
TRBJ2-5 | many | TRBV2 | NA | CASRFSGTVQETQYF | TGTGCCAGCAGATTCTCCGGGACGGTGCAAGAGACCCAGTACTTC
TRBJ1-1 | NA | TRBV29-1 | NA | CSGSRGDTEAFF | TGCAGCGGATCAAGGGGAGACACTGAAGCTTTCTTT
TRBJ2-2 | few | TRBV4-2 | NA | CASSQDRRGSGYTGELFF | TGTGCCAGCAGCCAAGATAGGCGAGGTAGCGGTTACACCGGGGAGCTGTTTTTT
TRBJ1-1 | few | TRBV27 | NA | CASRGGRASTEAFF | TGTGCCAGCAGGGGGGGTAGGGCGAGCACTGAAGCTTTCTTT
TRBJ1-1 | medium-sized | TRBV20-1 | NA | CSARARQAEAFF | TGCAGTGCTAGAGCCCGGCAGGCTGAAGCTTTCTTT
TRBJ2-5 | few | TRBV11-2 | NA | CASSWGTGAQYF | TGTGCCAGCAGCTGGGGGACCGGGGCCCAGTACTTC
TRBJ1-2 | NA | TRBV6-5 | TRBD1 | CATQGNYGYTF | TGTGCCACACAGGGGAACTATGGCTACACCTTC
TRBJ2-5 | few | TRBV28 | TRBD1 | CASSLGQGLTQETQYF | TGTGCCAGCAGCCTGGGACAGGGGTTGACCCAAGAGACCCAGTACTTC
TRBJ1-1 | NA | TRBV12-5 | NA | CASGPDVNTEAFF | TGTGCTAGTGGACCGGACGTGAACACTGAAGCTTTCTTT
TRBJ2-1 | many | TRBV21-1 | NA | CASSSRHSTSYNEQFF | TGTGCCAGCAGCAGTAGGCACTCAACTTCCTACAATGAGCAGTTCTTC
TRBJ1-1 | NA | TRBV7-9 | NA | CASSLQGAWAEAFF | TGTGCCAGCAGCTTACAGGGAGCGTGGGCTGAAGCTTTCTTT
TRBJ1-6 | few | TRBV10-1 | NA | CASSEDGNSPLHF | TGCGCCAGCAGTGAAGATGGGAATTCACCCCTCCACTTT
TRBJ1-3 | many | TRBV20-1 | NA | CSARKTGPARSGNTIYF | TGCAGTGCAAGGAAGACAGGTCCTGCTCGCTCTGGAAACACCATATATTTT
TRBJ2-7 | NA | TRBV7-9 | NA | CASSLNAHEQYF | TGTGCCAGCAGCTTAAACGCCCACGAGCAGTACTTC
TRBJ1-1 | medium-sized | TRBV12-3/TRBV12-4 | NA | CASRHYRAEDTEAFF | TGTGCCAGCAGACATTACAGGGCTGAGGACACTGAAGCTTTCTTT
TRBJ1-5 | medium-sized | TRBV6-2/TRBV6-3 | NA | CASSPSGGMSQPQHF | TGTGCCAGCAGTCCCTCGGGGGGGATGAGTCAGCCCCAGCATTTT
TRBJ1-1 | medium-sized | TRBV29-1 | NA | CSVKSGNTEAFF | TGCAGCGTTAAATCCGGGAACACTGAAGCTTTCTTT
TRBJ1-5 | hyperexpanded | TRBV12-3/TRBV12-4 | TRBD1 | CASSVDRVHQPQHF | TGTGCCAGCAGTGTTGACAGGGTTCATCAGCCCCAGCATTTT
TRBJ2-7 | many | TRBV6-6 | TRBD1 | CASTKNRGLAYEQYF | TGTGCCAGCACTAAAAACAGGGGCCTCGCCTACGAGCAGTACTTC
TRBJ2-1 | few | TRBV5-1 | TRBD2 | CASRSGLANYNEQFF | TGCGCCAGCAGGTCGGGACTAGCGAACTACAATGAGCAGTTCTTC
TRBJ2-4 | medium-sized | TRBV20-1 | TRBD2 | CSALQREAKNIQYF | TGCAGTGCTCTACAGCGGGAGGCCAAAAACATTCAGTACTTC
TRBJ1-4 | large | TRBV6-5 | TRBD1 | CASSLQGYNEKLFF | TGTGCCAGCAGTCTACAGGGGTATAATGAAAAACTGTTTTTT
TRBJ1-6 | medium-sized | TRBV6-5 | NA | CASSYGPTGRGSPLHF | TGTGCCAGCAGTTACGGCCCAACAGGGAGAGGCTCACCCCTCCACTTT
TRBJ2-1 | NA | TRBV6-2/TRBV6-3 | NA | CASNAGAYNEQFF | TGTGCCAGCAATGCGGGGGCTTACAATGAGCAGTTCTTC
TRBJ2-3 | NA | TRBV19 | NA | CASSIDGGGTDTQYF | TGTGCCAGTAGTATAGATGGCGGGGGCACAGATACGCAGTATTTT
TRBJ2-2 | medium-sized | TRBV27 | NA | CASRHLGELFF | TGTGCCAGTAGACATCTCGGGGAGCTGTTTTTT
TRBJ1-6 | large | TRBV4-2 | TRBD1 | CASKGQGSSYNSPLHF | TGTGCCAGCAAAGGACAGGGGAGCTCCTATAATTCACCCCTCCACTTT
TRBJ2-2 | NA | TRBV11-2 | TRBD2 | CASSLSGINTGELFF | TGTGCCAGCAGCTTGAGCGGGATTAACACCGGGGAGCTGTTTTTT
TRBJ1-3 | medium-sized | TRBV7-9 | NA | CASSLVTGENTIYF | TGTGCCAGCAGCTTAGTCACCGGCGAAAACACCATATATTTT
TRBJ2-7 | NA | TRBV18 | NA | CASSPRTVYEQYF | TGTGCCAGCTCGCCTCGGACGGTCTACGAGCAGTACTTC